A selection of T cell receptor beta chains follows, all from one sample in a study of T cells after yellow fever vaccination. TCRdb redid the calling of the 5' RACE reads with MiXCR, one entry per CDR3 protein. There are tens of thousands of distinct CDR3 sequences in the sample; approximately 7% occur only once, and approximately 35% lies in the top ten. This sample comprised CD8+ T cells sorted from PBMCs, obtained roughly seven weeks after the first yellow fever vaccination. These receptors were collected from a man younger than 35 who received the YFV17D yellow fever vaccine. CDR3s include the opening cysteine and the closing phenylalanine or tryptophan. Fields, in order: D gene, V gene, clone size, J gene, CDR3 protein, CDR3 DNA. A D gene is named only where the DNA matches it firmly. Clone size, where shown, is once, few, many, or a class for clones that have expanded.

>TRBD1|TRBV19|few|TRBJ2-6
CASSQPDRLDEGANVLTF
TGTGCCAGTAGTCAACCGGACAGGCTGGACGAAGGGGCCAACGTCCTGACTTTC
>.|TRBV4-1|many|TRBJ1-1
CASSQDFGTSSSEAFF
TGCGCCAGCAGCCAAGATTTCGGGACATCGTCCTCTGAAGCTTTCTTT
>.|TRBV12-3/TRBV12-4|many|TRBJ2-1
CASTNGGGNEQFF
TGTGCCAGCACGAATGGGGGAGGCAATGAGCAGTTCTTC
>.|TRBV6-1|few|TRBJ1-1
CASRDLPGTEAFF
TGTGCCAGCAGGGACCTACCGGGCACTGAAGCTTTCTTT
>.|TRBV27|many|TRBJ1-5
CASSFLGSNQPQHF
TGTGCCAGCAGTTTCCTGGGAAGCAATCAGCCCCAGCATTTT
>.|TRBV29-1|few|TRBJ2-1
CSSKGSFAGGDEQFF
TGCAGCTCGAAGGGGTCCTTCGCCGGAGGCGATGAGCAGTTCTTC
>TRBD1|TRBV5-1|many|TRBJ2-7
CASSSGTGTEQYF
TGCGCCAGCAGCTCCGGGACAGGGACCGAGCAGTACTTC
>.|TRBV7-9|.|TRBJ1-1
CASSPFVGEAFF
TGTGCCAGCAGCCCGTTCGTCGGTGAAGCTTTCTTT
>.|TRBV20-1|many|TRBJ1-2
CSARVLREGYGYTF
TGCAGTGCTAGAGTCCTGAGGGAAGGCTATGGCTACACCTTC
>.|TRBV20-1|many|TRBJ2-5
CSARDKETTYQETQYF
TGCAGTGCTAGAGATAAGGAGACTACGTACCAAGAGACCCAGTACTTC
>.|TRBV12-3/TRBV12-4|many|TRBJ1-1
CASSSATDNTEAFF
TGTGCCAGCAGCTCCGCTACAGATAACACTGAAGCTTTCTTT
>.|TRBV4-1|many|TRBJ1-1
CASSHRLTVGNTEAFF
TGCGCCAGCAGCCATCGGCTAACAGTAGGCAACACTGAAGCTTTCTTT
>.|TRBV6-5|many|TRBJ2-6
CASSYSPGANVLTF
TGTGCCAGCAGTTACTCACCTGGGGCCAACGTCCTGACTTTC
>.|TRBV20-1|.|TRBJ2-5
CSASGPTLPQETQYF
TGCAGTGCTAGCGGGCCGACACTACCCCAAGAGACCCAGTACTTC
>TRBD1|TRBV4-1|many|TRBJ2-5
CASSQETGEETQYF
TGCGCCAGCAGCCAAGAAACAGGGGAAGAGACCCAGTACTTC
>.|TRBV5-4|.|TRBJ2-4
CASSPLSRAGDIQYF
TGTGCCAGCAGCCCACTATCACGGGCAGGAGACATTCAGTACTTC
>.|TRBV11-2|many|TRBJ2-2
CASSPGNTGELFF
TGTGCCAGCAGCCCGGGGAACACCGGGGAGCTGTTTTTT
>.|TRBV6-2/TRBV6-3|.|TRBJ2-7
CASRGPKQYF
TGTGCCAGCAGGGGACCCAAGCAGTACTTC
>.|TRBV2|many|TRBJ2-7
CASTAGEFYEQYF
TGTGCCAGCACAGCAGGGGAATTCTACGAGCAGTACTTC
>.|TRBV15|many|TRBJ2-1
CATSRGLDSSYNEQFF
TGTGCCACCAGCAGAGGCTTGGACAGCTCCTACAATGAGCAGTTCTTC
>.|TRBV6-2/TRBV6-3|.|TRBJ1-5
CASSYSTRQPQHF
TGTGCCAGCAGTTACTCGACCAGACAGCCCCAGCATTTT
>.|TRBV29-1|.|TRBJ1-2
CSVGTDFGYTF
TGCAGCGTTGGGACGGATTTCGGCTACACCTTC
>TRBD2|TRBV18|few|TRBJ2-1
CASSPPGGLGTVEQFF
TGTGCCAGCTCACCCCCGGGGGGTTTGGGAACAGTTGAGCAGTTCTTC
>TRBD1|TRBV27|.|TRBJ1-2
CASRPGTGALTHYYGYTF
TGTGCCAGCAGACCCGGGACAGGGGCCCTTACCCACTACTATGGCTACACCTTC
>TRBD1|TRBV5-6|few|TRBJ2-5
CASSAGTGTQYF
TGTGCCAGCAGCGCTGGGACAGGCACCCAGTACTTC
>.|TRBV10-1|many|TRBJ2-2
CASSGTGNTGELFF
TGCGCCAGCAGTGGGACGGGGAACACCGGGGAGCTGTTTTTT
>TRBD1|TRBV7-6|many|TRBJ2-1
CASSFLLGQNNEQFF
TGTGCCAGCAGCTTCCTATTGGGACAGAACAATGAGCAGTTCTTC
>.|TRBV4-1|.|TRBJ2-2
CASSQVRGDTGELFF
TGCGCCAGCAGCCAAGTAAGGGGGGATACCGGGGAGCTGTTTTTT
>.|TRBV6-2/TRBV6-3|.|TRBJ2-3
CASSYGSTDMQYF
TGTGCCAGCAGTTACGGGAGCACAGATATGCAGTATTTT
>TRBD1|TRBV7-8|.|TRBJ2-5
CASSLFTGQGAHETQYF
TGTGCCAGCAGCTTATTTACCGGACAGGGGGCGCACGAGACCCAGTACTTC
>TRBD1|TRBV20-1|.|TRBJ1-1
CSARDYVDRGMSTEAFF
TGCAGTGCTAGAGATTATGTCGACAGGGGGATGAGCACTGAAGCTTTCTTT
>.|TRBV29-1|once|TRBJ1-2
CSARQAAYLLYGYTF
TGCAGCGCCCGACAGGCAGCTTATCTTCTCTATGGCTACACCTTC
>TRBD2|TRBV12-3/TRBV12-4|few|TRBJ2-7
CASSVFSGGASYEQYF
TGTGCCAGCAGCGTTTTTAGCGGGGGGGCCTCCTACGAGCAGTACTTC
>TRBD2|TRBV15|many|TRBJ2-5
CATSRRLRAGLGETQYF
TGTGCCACCAGCAGACGACTGCGAGCGGGGTTAGGCGAGACCCAGTACTTC
>.|TRBV7-9|.|TRBJ1-1
CASSFRVGRSRTEAFF
TGTGCCAGCAGCTTCCGCGTTGGAAGGTCGCGCACTGAAGCTTTCTTT
>.|TRBV11-2|.|TRBJ1-2
CASSLVSTGYTF
TGTGCCAGCAGCTTAGTTTCTACAGGCTACACCTTC
>TRBD2|TRBV5-1|few|TRBJ2-5
CASSTGLAGAGSQETQYF
TGCGCCAGCAGCACAGGACTAGCGGGGGCCGGGTCCCAAGAGACCCAGTACTTC
>TRBD2|TRBV20-1|.|TRBJ2-3
CSARDVPPSGDADTQYF
TGCAGTGCTAGAGATGTCCCCCCTAGCGGAGACGCGGATACGCAGTATTTT
>.|TRBV15|many|TRBJ1-5
CATAPSGPHQPQHF
TGTGCCACCGCACCCTCGGGACCCCATCAGCCCCAGCATTTT
>TRBD1|TRBV28|many|TRBJ2-7
CASSLDRDDEQYF
TGTGCCAGCAGTTTAGACAGGGACGACGAGCAGTACTTC
>TRBD1|TRBV4-2|few|TRBJ1-1
CASSQEEAGGYAAFF
TGTGCCAGCAGCCAAGAGGAGGCAGGGGGCTATGCAGCTTTCTTT
>TRBD2|TRBV19|few|TRBJ2-1
CASSSQRDHNEQFF
TGTGCCAGTAGTTCCCAGCGGGACCACAATGAGCAGTTCTTC
>.|TRBV20-1|.|TRBJ2-1
CCAIMGQGGFYNEQFF
TGCTGTGCTATCATGGGGCAGGGTGGTTTCTACAATGAGCAGTTCTTC